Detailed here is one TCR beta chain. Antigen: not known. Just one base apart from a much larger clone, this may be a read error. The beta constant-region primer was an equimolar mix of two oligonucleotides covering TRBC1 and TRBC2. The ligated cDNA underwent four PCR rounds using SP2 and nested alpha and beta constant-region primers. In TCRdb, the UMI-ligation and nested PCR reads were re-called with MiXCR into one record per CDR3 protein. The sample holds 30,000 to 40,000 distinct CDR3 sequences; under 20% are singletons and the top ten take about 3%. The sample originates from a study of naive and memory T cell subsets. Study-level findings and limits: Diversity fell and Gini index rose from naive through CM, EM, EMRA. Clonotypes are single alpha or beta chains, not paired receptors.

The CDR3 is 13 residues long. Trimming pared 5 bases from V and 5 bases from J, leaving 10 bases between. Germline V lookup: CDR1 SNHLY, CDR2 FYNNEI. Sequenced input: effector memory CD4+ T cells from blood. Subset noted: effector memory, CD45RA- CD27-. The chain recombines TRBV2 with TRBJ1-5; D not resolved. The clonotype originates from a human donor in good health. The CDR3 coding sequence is TGTGCCAGCAGTATACAAATGTATCAGCCCCAGCATTTT. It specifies CASSIQMYQPQHF.